This T cell receptor (beta chain) emerged from a study of CD8 T cells in Susac syndrome (dated by TCRdb to the late 2010s). With respect to the entire study: The study used repertoire sequencing to test whether antigen drove CD8+ T cell activation and differentiation in Susac syndrome. The clonality of the CD8+ T cell repertoire was compared across more than 9 healthy donors, 14 Susac syndrome patients and around 16 multiple sclerosis patients.

Broader findings and caveats from the paper: The study acknowledged that relatively few individuals were included in the TCR sequencing and HLA analysis.

RNA was extracted using the RNeasy kit, and about 0.5 to 1 microgram was reverse transcribed with random hexamers. The immunoSEQ multiplex PCR assay, covering 54 Vbeta and 13 Jbeta segments, was used to amplify TCR beta CDR3 regions. PCR amplification bias was corrected by using a synthetic template baseline for primer optimization and computational correction. The published analysis was carried out like this. Reads were annotated to V, D and J genes per IMGT and analyzed with immunoSEQ Analyzer, keeping only productive sequences. To calculate clonality, Shannon entropy was normalized by log2 of the number of productive unique sequences and then subtracted from one. Public and private clones were assessed among the 100 most prevalent clones of each patient and control. A clone was defined as Susac-specific if it was absent from the healthy and MS cohorts, from 950 to 1,300 published viral clones and from other ImmuneACCESS disease sequences. TCRdb took the public reads, trimmed them with fastp at Q25, ran MiXCR for clone calling and kept in-frame beta chains. All rows with the same CDR3 protein become a single entry with the most common DNA and genes. None of the V and J calls come from the authors' own analysis; TCRdb made them. The table for this sample lists 100,000 to 150,000 distinct CDR3 sequences; roughly 93% of them were counted only once. The ten largest clonotypes hold roughly 0.33% of the sample.

With respect to this clonotype: No cognate antigen has been identified for it. Base-call qualities are not available, and no considerably larger clone is one nucleotide away.

Peripheral blood CD8+ and CD4+ T cells from healthy donors, Susac syndrome patients and multiple sclerosis patients were profiled by high-throughput TCR beta sequencing. Treatment-naive patients with stable or active relapsing-remitting disease fulfilling revised McDonald criteria were used as multiple sclerosis controls. Bulk CD8+ and CD4+ T cells were purified by magnetic negative isolation, while CD8+ TEMRA cells were enriched using FACS. Blood was collected in EDTA tubes and processed within 24 hours, with PBMCs isolated through density gradient centrifugation. PBMCs intended for TCR sequencing were frozen in liquid nitrogen and were later thawed in a 37 degrees C water bath. A purity of at least 90% was achieved for sorted or isolated CD4+, CD8+ and CD8+ TEMRA cells. The germline V gene (reference sequence) sets CDR1 to LNHNV and CDR2 to YYDKDF. V was cut back by 4 bases and J by 0 bases, leaving a gap of 12 bases between them. Its CDR3 holds 16 amino acids, cysteine through phenylalanine. CDR3 DNA only is kept here, 48 bases in frame from base 1.

This clonotype was sampled from a human donor with multiple sclerosis. The sequencing sample was made of CD8+ T cells from PBMCs. The rearranged segments are TRBV15 and TRBJ1-4; the D gene remains uncertain. This receptor carries the CDR3 CATSTTATSTNEKLFF. The sequenced DNA is TGTGCCACCAGCACCACAGCAACCTCAACTAATGAAAAACTGTTTTTT.